One and the same sample provided the 19 T cell receptor beta chains below, sequenced in a study of shared clonotypes between healthy human individuals. The table came from immunoSEQ multiplex PCR; TCRdb's copy has only in-frame clones and leaves some out. In the table there are about 520,000 clones, more than 75% of which are singletons. The sample comprised PBMCs. The source of these receptors is a woman aged 40 to 50 in good health. Some clones in this sample may be carry-over from other donors' samples.

This clone was seen more than once but under ten times. The chain combines TRBV28 with TRBJ1-2, with 7 bases lining up with TRBD1. V trimming: 5 bases; J trimming: 4 bases; junction bases outside the gene matches: 10. CDR3 size: 15 residues. Germline values: CDR1 MDHEN, CDR2 SYDVKM. The CDR3 here is CASSPTDRDVYGYTF. In DNA, the CDR3 is TGTGCCAGCAGTCCAACCGACAGGGACGTCTATGGCTACACCTTC.

The V and J genes are TRBV21-1 and TRBJ1-1. TRBV21-1 is annotated as a pseudogene. The CDR3 totals 14 residues. The CDR3 protein is CASSKVEGFTEAFF. The CDR3 DNA is TGTGCCAGCAGCAAAGTGGAGGGGTTCACTGAAGCTTTCTTT.

The chain recombines TRBV6-1 with TRBJ2-5; D unclear. The J call is doubtful: the DNA matches TRBJ2-7 better. The length of the CDR3 is 14 residues. Germline assignment: CDR1 MNHNS and CDR2 SASEGT. As DNA, the CDR3 is TGTGCCAGCAGTGAAGTGTCGGTAAATTACGAGCAGTACTTC. This encodes CASSEVSVNYEQYF.

The chain uses TRBV29-1 and TRBJ2-1; perhaps D is TRBD1 or TRBD2 (6 bases each). The germline gives CDR1 SQVTM, CDR2 ANQGSEA. Trimming removed 3 bases from V and 1 base from J, with 16 bases in between. The CDR3 loop spans 16 amino acids. The DNA for the CDR3 is TGCAGCGTTGAGGGGGGCACAGGGTTGTCCTACAATGAGCAGTTCTTC. Its protein product is CSVEGGTGLSYNEQFF.

This clone has more than one count but fewer than ten. V and J are TRBV28 and TRBJ1-1, with unresolved D. CDR1 and CDR2 (germline): MDHEN, SYDVKM. This CDR3 spans 15 amino acids. V lost 4 bases and J lost 3, with 15 bases in between. CDR3 DNA sequence: TGTGCCAGCAGTTCGCGAGCCGGATCTGACACTGAAGCTTTCTTT. Amino acids: CASSSRAGSDTEAFF.

This clone was detected ten times or more. This specimen includes other DNA sequences encoding the same CDR3. The J gene is TRBJ2-5, the V gene TRBV7-3; TRBD1 agrees at 8 bases. Germline assignment: CDR1 SGHTA and CDR2 FQGTGA. J gave up 4 bases and V 5 bases, and 3 bases lay outside the gene matches. The length of the CDR3 is 13 residues. The CDR3: CASSPGQGETQYF. In DNA, the CDR3 is TGTGCCAGCAGCCCTGGACAGGGAGAGACCCAGTACTTC.

The chain is built from TRBV10-3 and TRBJ2-1, with D possibly being TRBD2 (6 bases). Trimming stripped 2 bases from V and 7 bases from J, with 15 bases between. The germline gives CDR1 ENHRY, CDR2 SYGVKD. This CDR3 contains 15 residues. CDR3: CAISEAQTGENEQFF. Written as DNA, the CDR3 is TGTGCCATCAGTGAGGCCCAGACGGGGGAAAATGAGCAGTTCTTC.

This clone was recorded many times. Germline and junction disagree at one end, which may indicate a read error. This same CDR3 is encoded by further DNA sequences in the sample. This chain links TRBV6-1 with TRBJ2-3, with a tentative D call TRBD2 (6 bases). The length of the CDR3 is 16 residues. Germline assignment: CDR1 MNHNS and CDR2 SASEGT. The CDR3 region has the DNA TGTGCCAGCAGGGAAGGGCTAGGCACGGGGGTTAATACGCAGTATTTT. Amino acid sequence: CASREGLGTGVNTQYF.

V gene TRBV18 combines with J gene TRBJ1-1; 8 nucleotides agree with TRBD1. This CDR3 spans 17 amino acids. V dropped 2 bases and J dropped 1; count of bases not matched to a gene: 9. The germline V gene encodes CDR1 KGHSH and CDR2 LQKENI. The CDR3 DNA sequence: TGTGCCAGCTCACCATGGGGCCCCGGGACAGGGAACACTGAAGCTTTCTTT. It encodes CASSPWGPGTGNTEAFF. The complete variable domain, with remaining parts taken from reference TRBV18 and TRBJ1-1, reads NAGVMQNPRHLVRRRGQEARLRCSPMKGHSHVYWYRQLPEEGLKFMVYLQKENIIDESGMPKERFSAEFPKEGPSILRIQQVVRGDSAAYFCASSPWGPGTGNTEAFFGQGTRLTVV.

This chain uses TRBV18 with TRBJ2-1; 8 bases are shared with TRBD2. Germline V gene sequence: CDR1 KGHSH, CDR2 LQKENI. J lost 5 bases, V lost 3 bases, and 9 bases had no gene match. The CDR3 loop spans 16 amino acids. This CDR3 reads CASSPYGGDTDNEQFF. The CDR3 DNA is TGTGCCAGCTCACCCTACGGGGGGGACACTGACAATGAGCAGTTCTTC.

The CDR3 DNA reads TGTGCCACCAGCAGAGATATTCAGGTTAATCAGCCCCAGCATTTT. Its protein is CATSRDIQVNQPQHF. V gene TRBV15 combines with J gene TRBJ1-5; no clear D gene. Germline values: CDR1 LNHNV, CDR2 YYDKDF (reference sequence). The CDR3 spans 15 residues. V was pared by 0 bases and J by 4 bases, with 10 bases between.

The chain combines TRBV4-1 with TRBJ2-4; 8 bases agree with TRBD2. The CDR3 totals 18 residues. The ends lost 0 bases at V and 0 bases at J; junction bases unmatched: 7. In germline, CDR1 is MGHRA, CDR2 YSYEKL. CDR3 in amino acids: CASSQDTARGAAKNIQYF. CDR3 bases: TGCGCCAGCAGCCAAGATACCGCGCGGGGGGCAGCCAAAAACATTCAGTACTTC.

The genes are TRBV28 and TRBJ2-1; possible D gene TRBD2, 7 bases. CDR1 is MDHEN and CDR2 is SYDVKM in the germline V gene. This CDR3 is built from 14 residues. The germline V and J ends were trimmed by 2 bases and 4 bases, with 9 bases remaining between them. The CDR3 here is CASSLGGAYNEQFF. CDR3 bases: TGTGCCAGCAGTTTAGGGGGGGCATACAATGAGCAGTTCTTC.

CDR3 sequence: CASSRQGTRGYTF. CDR3 sequence (DNA): TGTGCCAGCAGTCGACAGGGGACACGTGGCTACACCTTC. The rearrangement joins TRBV27 to TRBJ1-2; 8 bases match TRBD1. Germline assignment: CDR1 MNHEY and CDR2 SMNVEV (reference sequence). The V and J ends lost 5 bases and 7 bases, in that order; junction bases with no gene match: 6. This CDR3 region has 13 residues.

A note on this clone: Within the sample, other DNA sequences also encode this same CDR3. DNA for the CDR3: TGCGCCAGCAGCCCTGGGACTAGCGGGAGGGCCGGGTACAATGAGCAGTTCTTC. Encoded protein: CASSPGTSGRAGYNEQFF. The chain recombines TRBV5-1 with TRBJ2-1, with 16 bases identical to TRBD2. The CDR3 contains 18 residues. The ends lost 4 bases at V and 4 bases at J; junction bases unmatched: 8. Germline CDR1 is SGHRS and CDR2 is YFSETQ.

This sequence joins TRBV10-2 and TRBJ1-3; 9 positions agree with TRBD1. Germline values: CDR1 WSHSY, CDR2 SAAADI. The length of the CDR3 is 17 residues. V shed 2 bases, J shed 3 bases, and the junction held 8 bases outside the gene matches. Written as DNA, the CDR3 is TGCGCCAGCAGTGAGGGTCGACAGGGGGGATTTGGAAACACCATATATTTT. This gives the protein CASSEGRQGGFGNTIYF.

The chain recombines TRBV5-6 with TRBJ2-3; D gene uncertain. This CDR3 has 13 residues. CDR1 and CDR2 from the germline V gene are SGHDT and YYEEEE. V dropped 4 bases and J dropped 2 bases, with 8 bases sitting between them. CDR3 DNA sequence: TGTGCCAGCAGCAGGGCCCACACAGATACGCAGTATTTT. It specifies CASSRAHTDTQYF.

About this clone itself: Only one base separates this from a far larger clonotype, so it likely reflects a read error. In DNA form, the CDR3 reads TGTGCCAGCAGTGATGGCGCGGGGCCCAATGAAAAACTGTTTTTT. Its protein is CASSDGAGPNEKLFF. This rearrangement joins TRBV6-1 to TRBJ1-4, with D possibly TRBD1 on 5 matching bases. Trimming shortened V by 3 bases and J by 5 bases, and 13 bases separated the two germline ends. The CDR3 length is 15 residues. The germline V gene encodes CDR1 MNHNS and CDR2 SASEGT.

The rearrangement joins TRBV9 to TRBJ1-2; D not certain. The length of the CDR3 is 11 residues. Per the germline V gene, CDR1 is SGDLS and CDR2 is YYNGEE. Trimming pared 4 bases from V and 7 bases from J, leaving 8 bases between. The CDR3 nucleotides read TGTGCCAGCAGCTCAAATGGTGGCTACACCTTC. It specifies CASSSNGGYTF.